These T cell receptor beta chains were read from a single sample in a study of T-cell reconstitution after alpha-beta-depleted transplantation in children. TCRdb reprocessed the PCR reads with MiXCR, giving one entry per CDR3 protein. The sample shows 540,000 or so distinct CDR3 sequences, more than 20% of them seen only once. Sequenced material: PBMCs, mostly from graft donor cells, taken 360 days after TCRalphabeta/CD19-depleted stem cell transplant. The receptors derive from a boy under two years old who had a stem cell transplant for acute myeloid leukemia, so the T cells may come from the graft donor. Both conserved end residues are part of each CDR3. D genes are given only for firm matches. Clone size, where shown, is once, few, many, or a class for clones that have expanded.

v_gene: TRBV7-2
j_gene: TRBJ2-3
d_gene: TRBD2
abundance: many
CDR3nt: TGTGCCAGCTCCAGCGGCGGGACTAGCTCAGATACGCAGTATTTT
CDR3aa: CASSSGGTSSDTQYF

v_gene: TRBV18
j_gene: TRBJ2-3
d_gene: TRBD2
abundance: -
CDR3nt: TGTGCCAGCTCACCAATTGCTAGCGGGCACACAGATACGCAGTATTTT
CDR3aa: CASSPIASGHTDTQYF

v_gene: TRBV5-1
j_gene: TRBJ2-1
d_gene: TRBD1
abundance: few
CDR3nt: TGCGCCAGCAGCGTGATCACCGGGACAGGGATATACAATGAGCAGTTCTTC
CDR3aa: CASSVITGTGIYNEQFF

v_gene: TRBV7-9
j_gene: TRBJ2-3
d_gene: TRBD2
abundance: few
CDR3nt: TGTGCCAGCAGCCGCCCCGGGGGGGTCACAGATACGCAGTATTTT
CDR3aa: CASSRPGGVTDTQYF

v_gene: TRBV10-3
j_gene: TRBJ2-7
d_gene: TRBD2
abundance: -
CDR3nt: TGTGCCATCAGTGTATGGACTAGAGGCTTCGTCTACGAGCAGTACTTC
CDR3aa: CAISVWTRGFVYEQYF

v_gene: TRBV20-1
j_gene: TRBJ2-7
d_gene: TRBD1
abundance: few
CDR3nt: TGCAGTGCTGGCCGAAGACAGGGGTCCTACGAGCAGTACTTC
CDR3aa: CSAGRRQGSYEQYF

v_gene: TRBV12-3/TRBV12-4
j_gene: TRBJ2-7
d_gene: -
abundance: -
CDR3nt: TGTGCCAGCAGTTTGGGGCTAGCGAAGAGCTCCTACGAGCAGTACTTC
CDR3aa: CASSLGLAKSSYEQYF

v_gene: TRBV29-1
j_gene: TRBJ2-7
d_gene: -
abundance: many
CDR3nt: TGCAGCGTTGAAGAGGACGGATCGACCTACGAGCAGTACTTC
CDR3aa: CSVEEDGSTYEQYF

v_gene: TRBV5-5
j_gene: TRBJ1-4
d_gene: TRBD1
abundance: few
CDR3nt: TGTGCCAGCAGCTTCGGACCGGGACAGGTCAATGAAAAACTGTTTTTT
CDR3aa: CASSFGPGQVNEKLFF

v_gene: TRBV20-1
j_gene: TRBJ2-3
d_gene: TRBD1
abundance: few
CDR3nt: TGCAGTGCTAGAGCCAGGGACAGGGAATGGGATACGCAGTATTTT
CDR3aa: CSARARDREWDTQYF

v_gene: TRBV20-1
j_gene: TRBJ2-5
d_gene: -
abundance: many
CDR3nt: TGCAGTGCTAGTCGTGGACGGGAAGAGACCCAGTACTTC
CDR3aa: CSASRGREETQYF